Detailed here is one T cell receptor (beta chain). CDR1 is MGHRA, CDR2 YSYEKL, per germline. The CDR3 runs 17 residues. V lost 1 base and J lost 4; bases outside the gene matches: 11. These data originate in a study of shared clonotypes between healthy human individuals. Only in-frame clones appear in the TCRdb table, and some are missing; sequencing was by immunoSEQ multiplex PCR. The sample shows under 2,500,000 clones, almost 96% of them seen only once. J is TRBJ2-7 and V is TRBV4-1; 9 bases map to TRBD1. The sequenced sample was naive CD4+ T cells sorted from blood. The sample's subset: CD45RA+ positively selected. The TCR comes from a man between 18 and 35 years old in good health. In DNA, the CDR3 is TGCGCCAGCAGCCAAGGAAGCTTCCGGGACAGGGAATACGAGCAGTACTTC. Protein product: CASSQGSFRDREYEQYF.